This passage covers 25 T cell receptor beta chains from one sample sequenced in a study of identical twins. TCRdb re-analysed the 5' RACE reads in MiXCR, keeping a single row per CDR3 protein. The profile shows around 250,000 distinct CDR3 sequences, roughly 13% of them singletons. The same sample was also used in a study of yellow fever vaccine responses in identical twins.

Sequencing input: memory (CD45RO+) T cells sorted from blood. These receptors were obtained from a young woman in good health.

This chain joins TRBV12-3 or TRBV12-4 and TRBJ2-7, with D maybe TRBD1 (6 bases). Trimming took 4 bases from V and 0 from J, leaving 13 bases between them. This CDR3 region has 15 residues. The CDR3 DNA follows: TGTGCCAGCAGTTGGGGGCCAGGCGGCTCCTACGAGCAGTACTTC. Translating it yields CASSWGPGGSYEQYF.

This clonotype was seen once. CDR3 region: CASSRDRGLTGELFF. The CDR3 DNA reads as TGTGCCAGCAGCCGGGACAGGGGGCTCACCGGGGAGCTGTTTTTT. This rearrangement joins TRBV2 to TRBJ2-2, with 12 bases matching TRBD1. CDR1 and CDR2 (germline): SNHLY, FYNNEI. The J segment lost 4 bases and the V segment lost 6 bases, leaving 3 bases of the junction unmatched. The CDR3 consists of 15 residues.

The rearrangement uses TRBV2 and TRBJ2-1; maybe TRBD2 (5 bases). The V and J ends lost 7 bases and 5 bases respectively, with 12 bases between them. This CDR3 has 13 amino acids. Germline lookup yields CDR1 SNHLY and CDR2 FYNNEI. The CDR3 is CASTSRTNNEQFF. CDR3 coding DNA: TGTGCCAGCACTAGCAGGACCAACAATGAGCAGTTCTTC.

A few counts support this clonotype. This chain connects TRBV20-1 to TRBJ2-7, with 9 bases identical to TRBD2. The CDR3 has 16 residues. The V gene end was trimmed by 1 base and the J gene end by 1 base; junction bases not matched to a gene: 8. Germline assignment: CDR1 DFQATT and CDR2 SNEGSKA (reference sequence). The CDR3 DNA sequence: TGCAGTGCTAGAGTAGCGGGGGCCCTTCGGTCCTACGAGCAGTACTTC. Translating gives CSARVAGALRSYEQYF.

The CDR3 region has the DNA TGTGCCAGCAGCCACCCCCTAGCCGGGGGAGGCCCCGTAAGATTTACGCAGTATTTT. It specifies CASSHPLAGGGPVRFTQYF. This sequence joins TRBV14 and TRBJ2-3; maybe TRBD2 (6 bases). This CDR3 is built from 19 residues. Between the trimmed V and J ends, which lost 3 bases and 8 bases, there was a span of 30 bases. Germline-derived CDR1 and CDR2 are SGHDN and FVKESK.

This clonotype was observed a handful of times. This chain links TRBV12-3 or TRBV12-4 with TRBJ2-7, with TRBD2 matching over 12 bases. Trimming cost V 6 bases and J 3 bases; bases outside gene matches: 6. This CDR3 is 15 amino acids long. The CDR3 spells CASRGLAGDYYEQYF. As DNA, the CDR3 is TGTGCCAGCAGGGGACTAGCGGGCGATTACTACGAGCAGTACTTC.

This clonotype has at least ten counts. The gene calls are TRBV12-3 or TRBV12-4 and TRBJ2-2; D is ambiguous. The CDR3 totals 14 residues. The V gene lost 8 bases and the J gene lost 5 bases, with 15 bases spanning the gap. The CDR3 DNA sequence: TGTGCCAGCCGACCTTTCCTCGATACCGGGGAGCTGTTTTTT. It is translated as CASRPFLDTGELFF.

This clonotype appeared a few times. Here the CDR3 DNA reads TGTGCCAGCAGTGGCAGGGACCTCCAGTACTTC. Protein product: CASSGRDLQYF. The chain has TRBV6-1 and TRBJ2-5, with D possibly called TRBD1 or TRBD2 (5 bases each). Germline V gene lookup returns CDR1 MNHNS and CDR2 SASEGT. Trimming left V 4 bases short and J 10 bases short, with 10 bases between. The length of the CDR3 is 11 residues.

This clonotype showed up just a few times. This rearrangement joins TRBV19 to TRBJ2-2; D is tentatively TRBD1 or TRBD2 (6 bases each). Trimming took 0 bases from V and 7 from J, leaving 12 bases between them. The V gene's germline CDR1 is LNHDA and CDR2 SQIVND (reference sequence). This CDR3 has 15 residues. The CDR3 sequence: CASSIEGGRIGELFF. DNA for the CDR3: TGTGCCAGTAGTATAGAAGGGGGGAGAATCGGGGAGCTGTTTTTT.

The CDR3 is CASSYNGAYSYNEQFF. The CDR3 DNA reads TGTGCCAGCAGTTACAACGGAGCATACTCCTACAATGAGCAGTTCTTC. This rearrangement joins TRBV6-5 to TRBJ2-1; D is unresolved. Germline V gene lookup returns CDR1 MNHEY and CDR2 SVGAGI. There are 16 residues in the CDR3. Trimming removed 2 bases from V and 0 bases from J, with 11 bases in between.

The chain carries TRBV6-2 or TRBV6-3 and TRBJ2-7, with 10 bases aligning to TRBD1. Losses at the gene ends were 6 bases for V and 1 base for J; bases not matched to a gene: 9. Looked up from germline, CDR1 is MNHEY and CDR2 is SVGEGT. This CDR3 is built from 16 residues. The CDR3 is CASRTIWTGGSYEQYF. Written as DNA, the CDR3 is TGTGCCAGCAGGACCATCTGGACAGGGGGTTCCTACGAGCAGTACTTC.

This clonotype came up a few times. The chain recombines TRBV29-1 with TRBJ2-5, with TRBD2 as a possible D gene (5 bases). Trimming shortened V by 6 bases and J by 2 bases, and 10 bases separated the two germline ends. From germline, CDR1 is SQVTM and CDR2 ANQGSEA. The CDR3 is 12 amino acids. CDR3 residues: CSVTTRQETQYF. Written as DNA, the CDR3 is TGCAGCGTGACAACTAGGCAAGAGACCCAGTACTTC.

This clonotype was seen ten or more times. The chain couples TRBV7-9 to TRBJ2-1; D is ambiguous. Germline assignment: CDR1 SEHNR and CDR2 FQNEAQ (reference sequence). This CDR3 has 13 residues. The V end was cut by 1 base, the J end by 8 bases, with 9 bases between. The CDR3 DNA reads TGTGCCAGCAGCTTAGTAGGGAACGATGAGCAGTTCTTC. It encodes CASSLVGNDEQFF.

This clonotype was detected many times. The V call is TRBV12-3 or TRBV12-4, the J call TRBJ2-7; the D gene is possibly TRBD2 (5 bases). V shed 2 bases and J shed 6 bases, with 5 bases lying between them. This CDR3 has 11 residues. The CDR3 reads CASSLRGEQYF. The CDR3 DNA reads TGTGCCAGCAGTTTACGGGGCGAGCAGTACTTC.

The rearrangement links TRBV11-3 to TRBJ2-2; the match to TRBD2 covers 7 bases. Losses at the gene ends were 5 bases for V and 5 bases for J; bases not matched to a gene: 2. The germline V gene encodes CDR1 SGHNT and CDR2 YENEEA. The CDR3 length is 13 residues. The CDR3 DNA follows: TGTGCCAGCAGCCGGGAGGAGACCGGGGAGCTGTTTTTT. It translates to CASSREETGELFF. Looking up the rest from reference TRBV11-3 and TRBJ2-2 gives the full variable domain: EAGVVQSPRYKIIEKKQPVAFWCNPISGHNTLYWYLQNLGQGPELLIRYENEEAVDDSQLPKDRFSAERLKGVDSTLKIQPAELGDSAVYLCASSREETGELFFGEGSRLTVL.

The chain employs TRBV4-2 and TRBJ2-5, with D hard to call. Germline V CDR1 and CDR2: LGHNA, YNFKEQ. CDR3 length: 13 residues. The V and J ends lost 0 bases and 4 bases respectively, with 6 bases between them. CDR3 bases: TGTGCCAGCAGCCAAGATTTCGGAGAGACCCAGTACTTC. Its translation is CASSQDFGETQYF.

This clonotype was seen more than once but under ten times. The CDR3 is CASSLFTGNGYTF. The DNA of the CDR3 is TGTGCCAGCAGCTTATTTACAGGGAATGGCTACACCTTC. The gene calls are TRBV7-3 and TRBJ1-2, with TRBD1 as a possible D gene (6 bases). Germline loops: CDR1 SGHTA, CDR2 FQGTGA. The V end was cut by 2 bases, the J end by 6 bases, with 10 bases between. The CDR3 is 13 amino acids.

This chain joins TRBV20-1 and TRBJ2-1; TRBD2 aligns across 11 bases. Germline values: CDR1 DFQATT, CDR2 SNEGSKA (reference sequence). The J segment lost 0 bases and the V segment lost 6 bases, leaving 7 bases of the junction unmatched. The CDR3 is 16 amino acids. The CDR3, as DNA: TGCAGTGCCACCTCTAGCGGGGGGCCCTCCTACAATGAGCAGTTCTTC. This encodes CSATSSGGPSYNEQFF.

J is TRBJ2-1 and V is TRBV12-3 or TRBV12-4; 13 positions agree with TRBD2. Unmatched junction bases numbered 6, after V lost 5 bases and J lost 5 bases. The CDR3 loop spans 16 amino acids. The CDR3 spells CASSLGLAGDNNEQFF. The CDR3 bases are TGTGCCAGCAGTCTCGGACTAGCGGGAGATAACAATGAGCAGTTCTTC.

The V call is TRBV24-1, the J call TRBJ2-1; 11 bases fit TRBD2. J was trimmed by 7 bases and V by 7 bases; bases with no gene match: 2. The CDR3 covers 13 residues. CDR1 is KGHDR, CDR2 SFDVKD, per germline. The CDR3 region has the DNA TGTGCCACCAGGACTAGCGGGACGAATGAGCAGTTCTTC. As protein: CATRTSGTNEQFF.

The chain joins TRBV15 to TRBJ2-1, with unresolved D. V dropped 1 base and J dropped 6 bases, with 10 bases sitting between them. Germline lookup yields CDR1 LNHNV and CDR2 YYDKDF (reference sequence). This CDR3 has 14 amino acids. The CDR3 loop is CATSRGNSFNEQFF. The CDR3 coding sequence is TGTGCCACCAGCAGAGGTAACAGCTTCAATGAGCAGTTCTTC.

The chain joins TRBV20-1 to TRBJ2-2, with unresolved D. CDR1 is DFQATT, CDR2 SNEGSKA, per germline (reference sequence). CDR3 length equals 11 residues. V was pared by 1 base and J by 6 bases, with 3 bases between. CDR3 amino acids: CSARGSGELFF. The CDR3 DNA is TGCAGTGCTAGAGGGTCCGGGGAGCTGTTTTTT.

The CDR3 protein is CASSSSGGSGYNEQFF. The CDR3 region has the DNA TGTGCCAGCAGCTCCTCGGGGGGTTCGGGTTACAATGAGCAGTTCTTC. The rearrangement uses TRBV7-3 and TRBJ2-1; 7 bases map to TRBD2. CDR1 is SGHTA and CDR2 is FQGTGA in the germline V gene. The CDR3 is 16 residues long. V lost 4 bases to trimming and J lost 4 bases; unmatched junction nucleotides: 10.

This clonotype was counted many times. The V gene is TRBV6-4, the J gene TRBJ2-3; 9 bases agree with TRBD2. Germline CDR1 reads MRHNA; CDR2 reads SNTAGT. This CDR3 region has 14 residues. Losses at the gene ends were 4 bases for V and 1 base for J; bases not matched to a gene: 0. Here the CDR3 reads CASSASGGTDTQYF. In nucleotides, the CDR3 is TGTGCCAGCAGTGCTAGCGGGGGCACAGATACGCAGTATTTT.

This rearrangement joins TRBV7-2 to TRBJ2-1; TRBD2 agrees at 8 bases. V lost 5 bases to trimming and J lost 7 bases; unmatched junction nucleotides: 10. Germline CDR1 reads SGHTA; CDR2 reads FQGNSA. The CDR3 has 15 residues. CDR3: CASSARGLVGNEQFF. The DNA for the CDR3 is TGTGCCAGCAGCGCAAGGGGACTAGTCGGGAATGAGCAGTTCTTC.